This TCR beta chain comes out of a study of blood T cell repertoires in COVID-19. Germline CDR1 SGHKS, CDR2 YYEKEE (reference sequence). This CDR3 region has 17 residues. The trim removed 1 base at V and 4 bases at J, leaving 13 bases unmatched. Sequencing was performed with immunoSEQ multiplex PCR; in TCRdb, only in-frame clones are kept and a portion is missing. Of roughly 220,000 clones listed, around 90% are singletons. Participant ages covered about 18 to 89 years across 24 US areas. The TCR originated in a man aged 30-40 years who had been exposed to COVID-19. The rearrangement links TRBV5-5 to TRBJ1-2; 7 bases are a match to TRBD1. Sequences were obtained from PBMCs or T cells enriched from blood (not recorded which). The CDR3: CASSLQQDGDSPYGYTF. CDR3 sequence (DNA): TGTGCCAGCAGCTTGCAACAAGACGGGGACAGCCCCTATGGCTACACCTTC.